Below, one T cell receptor (beta chain) is given with its context. Antigen unknown. The germline CDR1 and CDR2 sequences are MGHDK and SYGVNS. The germline V and J ends were trimmed by 6 bases and 7 bases, with 12 bases remaining between them. The CDR3 has 12 residues. It was 5'RACE with constant-segment primers that produced the TCR alpha and TCR beta cDNA libraries, which carried sample barcodes and UMIs. TCRdb passed the 5' RACE reads through MiXCR, listing each CDR3 protein once. The sample gives hundreds of thousands of distinct CDR3 sequences, less than 25% of which show up once; over 10% is in the top ten. The sample belongs to a study of T-cell memory formation after mild COVID-19. Findings and limits, study-wide: The study found contracting CD4+ clones mainly in CM and EM and contracting CD8+ clones in EMRA. Researchers could not confirm that second-wave clones peaking on day 37 targeted SARS-CoV-2. Pre-infection memory already had some responding clones, implying cross-reactive memory joined.

The chain couples TRBV25-1 to TRBJ1-1, with D possibly matching TRBD1 (5 bases). The sample taken for sequencing was PBMCs or a T cell subset sorted from them (not recorded which). The receptor's source is an adult woman who had mild COVID-19 (a few samples of this study predate the infection). Cell type and time point are not known. The CDR3 coding sequence is TGTGCCAGCAGCGCAGGGCGGGGTGAAGCTTTCTTT. It translates to CASSAGRGEAFF.